One and the same sample provided the 24 T cell receptor beta chains below, sequenced in a study of cytomegalovirus exposure and HLA in healthy donors (dated by TCRdb to 2015 to 2018). The protocol used for the library was the immunoSEQ multiplex PCR assay. For the multiplex PCR, a mixture combining 60 forward primers for TCR Vbeta segments and 13 reverse primers for TCR Jbeta segments was used. TCRdb took over this immuneACCESS table, retaining in-frame rearrangements with V and J assigned. Such tables are incomplete; in checked studies, under half of the missing clones stem from an unresolved V gene, and the remainder is unexplained. The table for this sample lists roughly 150,000 clones; approximately 72% of them were counted only once. Of the sample, more than 1.2% is held by the ten largest clones. Sequencing input: PBMCs. The origin of the receptors is a man aged 18 to 30 in good health and CMV-seronegative.

This clone turned up a few times. This chain joins TRBV18 and TRBJ2-1; D unresolved. Looked up from germline, CDR1 is KGHSH and CDR2 is LQKENI. The CDR3 is made up of 12 amino acids. Trimming pared 3 bases from V and 8 bases from J, leaving 8 bases between. CDR3 amino acids: CASSPARHEQFF. The CDR3, as DNA: TGTGCCAGCTCACCCGCGAGGCATGAGCAGTTCTTC.

V and J are TRBV28 and TRBJ1-5; D might be TRBD1 (6 bases). V was pared by 10 bases and J by 4 bases, with 14 bases between. Germline V gene data show CDR1 as MDHEN and CDR2 as SYDVKM. CDR3 length: 13 amino acids. The CDR3, as DNA: TGTGCCACCCCGGGGACACCTAATCAGCCCCAGCATTTT. Protein product: CATPGTPNQPQHF.

The CDR3 DNA is TGTGCCAGCAGCCAATCTCGGCGGGAGCAGTACTTC. As protein: CASSQSRREQYF. The chain couples TRBV16 to TRBJ2-7; D uncertain. This CDR3 contains 12 residues. The V gene's germline CDR1 is KGHSY and CDR2 FQNENV. Trimming left V 0 bases short and J 7 bases short, with 7 bases between.

The chain joins TRBV7-9 to TRBJ2-5; 8 bases are a match to TRBD2. Germline V gene data show CDR1 as SEHNR and CDR2 as FQNEAQ (reference sequence). The CDR3 consists of 14 residues. The ends lost 5 bases at V and 7 bases at J; junction bases unmatched: 9. The CDR3 DNA follows: TGTGCCAGCAGCCGCGGGGGGAGCCCGGGGACCCAGTACTTC. Protein: CASSRGGSPGTQYF.

The rearrangement joins TRBV5-1 to TRBJ2-7; 10 bases align to TRBD2. Germline-derived CDR1 and CDR2 are SGHRS and YFSETQ. This CDR3 spans 15 amino acids. V lost 2 bases to trimming and J lost 0 bases; unmatched junction nucleotides: 2. CDR3 DNA sequence: TGCGCCAGCAGCTTCCCTAGCGGGAGCTCCTACGAGCAGTACTTC. This gives the protein CASSFPSGSSYEQYF.

The chain has TRBV5-1 and TRBJ2-3, with no clear D. This CDR3 spans 13 amino acids. Per germline, CDR1 SGHRS and CDR2 YFSETQ. Trimming left V 4 bases short and J 5 bases short, with 11 bases between. The CDR3 DNA reads as TGCGCCAGCAGCGGTTTTAGGAGAGATACGCAGTATTTT. This codes for CASSGFRRDTQYF.

The genes are TRBV2 and TRBJ2-7; TRBD1 matches 9 bases. Unmatched junction bases numbered 9, after V lost 10 bases and J lost 2 bases. In germline, CDR1 is SNHLY, CDR2 FYNNEI. The CDR3 is made up of 14 amino acids. CDR3 loop: CAILRDRATYEQYF. CDR3 DNA: TGTGCCATCCTCCGGGACAGGGCGACCTACGAGCAGTACTTC.

This chain connects TRBV7-9 to TRBJ2-7, with 9 nucleotides matching TRBD1. The germline V gene has CDR1 SEHNR and CDR2 FQNEAQ (reference sequence). CDR3 length: 14 amino acids. V gave up 5 bases and J gave up 9 bases; unmatched junction bases: 11. Written as DNA, the CDR3 is TGTGCCAGCAGCGAGCCGGGACAGGGTGTTGGGCAGTACTTC. This encodes CASSEPGQGVGQYF.

V usage is TRBV21-1 and J usage is TRBJ2-5; the table gives TRBD1 as D, unverified against the DNA. TRBV21-1 is designated a pseudogene. CDR3 length: 14 residues. CDR3 protein: CASITTENQETQYF. In DNA form, the CDR3 reads TGTGCCAGCATCACCACAGAAAACCAAGAGACCCAGTACTTC.

The chain joins TRBV5-1 to TRBJ1-4; a possible D gene is TRBD1 (6 bases). CDR3 length equals 15 residues. V was pared by 1 base and J by 7 bases, with 14 bases between. Germline assignment: CDR1 SGHRS and CDR2 YFSETQ. The CDR3 coding sequence is TGCGCCAGCAGCTTGCAAGGGGGTCGGGGTGAAAAACTGTTTTTT. Its translation is CASSLQGGRGEKLFF.

The V call is TRBV30, the J call TRBJ2-3; TRBD2 might be the D (6 bases). Deletions cut 2 bases from V and 4 bases from J, with 16 bases between. Germline loops: CDR1 GTSNPN, CDR2 SVGIG (reference sequence). CDR3 size: 15 residues. The CDR3 sequence: CAWSPLGSGPDTQYF. As DNA, the CDR3 is TGTGCCTGGAGTCCACTCGGGAGTGGCCCAGATACGCAGTATTTT. The full variable domain, in which reference TRBV30 and TRBJ2-3 provide the parts outside the CDR3, is SQTIHQWPATLVQPVGSPLSLECTVEGTSNPNLYWYRQAAGRGLQLLFYSVGIGQISSEVPQNLSASRPQDRQFILSSKKLLLSDSGFYLCAWSPLGSGPDTQYFGPGTRLTVL.

The V call is TRBV28, the J call TRBJ1-4; 7 bases line up with TRBD1. The trim removed 3 bases at V and 4 bases at J, leaving 2 bases unmatched. This CDR3 region has 14 residues. Germline V gene data show CDR1 as MDHEN and CDR2 as SYDVKM. The CDR3 loop is CASSLDRNNEKLFF. The CDR3 coding sequence is TGTGCCAGCAGTTTGGACAGGAATAATGAAAAACTGTTTTTT.

The chain employs TRBV7-9 and TRBJ1-2; D not certain. The CDR3 loop spans 15 amino acids. V was shortened by 0 bases and J by 1 base, with 9 bases between the two germline ends. The germline gives CDR1 SEHNR, CDR2 FQNEAQ (reference sequence). The CDR3 region is CASSLAGVLNYGYTF. As DNA, the CDR3 is TGTGCCAGCAGCTTAGCGGGAGTTCTTAACTATGGCTACACCTTC.

A word on this clone: Relative to the germline gene, one junction end is altered; a read error may explain this. In DNA, the CDR3 is TGTTCCAGCAGCTGGACAGGGGCTGGGGCCAACGTCCTGACTTTC. It is translated as CSSSWTGAGANVLTF. The gene calls are TRBV7-9 and TRBJ2-6; 9 nucleotides line up with TRBD1. This CDR3 spans 15 amino acids. The V gene's germline CDR1 is SEHNR and CDR2 FQNEAQ (reference sequence). Combining the CDR3 with reference TRBV7-9 and TRBJ2-6 gives the whole variable domain DTGVSQNPRHKITKRGQNVTFRCDPISEHNRLYWYRQTLGQGPEFLTYFQNEAQLEKSRLLSDRFSAERPKGSFSTLEIQRTEQGDSAMYLCSSSWTGAGANVLTFGAGSRLTVL.

The chain combines TRBV9 with TRBJ2-3; TRBD2 agrees at 14 bases. Germline CDR1 SGDLS, CDR2 YYNGEE. V was clipped by 3 bases and J by 2 bases; unmatched bases: 11. The length of the CDR3 is 19 residues. The CDR3 nucleotides read TGTGCCAGCAGCGCCGGGACTAGCGGGAGCGCCGAACCCACAGATACGCAGTATTTT. Its translation: CASSAGTSGSAEPTDTQYF.

This chain links TRBV7-2 with TRBJ2-7; 10 bases align to TRBD2. This CDR3 is built from 14 residues. J lost 5 bases, V lost 1 base, and 2 bases had no gene match. The germline V gene encodes CDR1 SGHTA and CDR2 FQGNSA. DNA for the CDR3: TGTGCCAGCAGCTTAGACAGCGGGAGGGACGAGCAGTACTTC. It encodes CASSLDSGRDEQYF.

The gene calls are TRBV15 and TRBJ2-7; maybe TRBD2 (6 bases). Trimming shortened V by 0 bases and J by 5 bases, and 26 bases separated the two germline ends. The CDR3 has 19 residues. Per germline, CDR1 LNHNV and CDR2 YYDKDF (reference sequence). The CDR3 DNA is TGTGCCACCAGCAGAGATGGGGCCATCCGCGGGGACGGACTGGACGAGCAGTACTTC. Translated, it gives CATSRDGAIRGDGLDEQYF.

Only a few counts were recorded for this clone. The V call is TRBV7-2, the J call TRBJ2-6, with TRBD1 identical over 10 bases. This CDR3 has 18 amino acids. Germline lookup yields CDR1 SGHTA and CDR2 FQGNSA. The V gene end was trimmed by 2 bases and the J gene end by 2 bases; junction bases not matched to a gene: 6. The CDR3 sequence is CASSLYPTGGAGANVLTF. The CDR3 DNA sequence: TGTGCCAGCAGCTTATACCCGACAGGGGGCGCTGGGGCCAACGTCCTGACTTTC.

J is TRBJ2-7 and V is TRBV9; 9 bases line up with TRBD2. The V gene's germline CDR1 is SGDLS and CDR2 YYNGEE. With V trimmed by 0 bases and J by 5 bases, 15 bases remained unmatched. CDR3 length: 18 amino acids. The CDR3 spells CASSVAGAGGAGPHEQYF. CDR3 nucleotide sequence: TGTGCCAGCAGCGTAGCAGGAGCGGGAGGCGCGGGCCCCCACGAGCAGTACTTC.

The V call is TRBV7-9, the J call TRBJ2-7; 11 bases agree with TRBD2. This CDR3 comprises 14 residues. With V trimmed by 5 bases and J by 7 bases, 7 bases remained unmatched. The V gene's germline CDR1 is SEHNR and CDR2 FQNEAQ (reference sequence). The CDR3 spells CASSVSGRAGEQYF. The CDR3 DNA reads TGTGCCAGCAGCGTTAGCGGGAGGGCGGGTGAGCAGTACTTC.

Written as DNA, the CDR3 is TGTGCCAGCAGTTACTTTTCAGGGGCCGTGAACACTGAAGCTTTCTTT. Translating it yields CASSYFSGAVNTEAFF. The rearrangement joins TRBV6-5 to TRBJ1-1; D perhaps matches TRBD1 (6 bases). CDR3 length equals 16 residues. The germline V and J ends were trimmed by 1 base and 0 bases, with 12 bases remaining between them. The germline CDR1 and CDR2 sequences are MNHEY and SVGAGI.

CDR3 region: CASMGRHRKEQYF. DNA for the CDR3: TGTGCCAGCATGGGGAGACATCGGAAGGAGCAGTACTTC. This chain links TRBV6-1 with TRBJ2-7; a weak D match, TRBD2 (5 bases). The CDR3 is 13 residues long. Trimming took off 7 bases at V and 7 bases at J, with 17 bases between the two ends. Per the germline V gene, CDR1 is MNHNS and CDR2 is SASEGT.

Only one count was recorded for this clone. V is TRBV7-9 and J is TRBJ1-5, with D perhaps TRBD1 (5 bases). The CDR3 is 15 amino acids. Germline CDR1 reads SEHNR; CDR2 reads FQNEAQ (reference sequence). V lost 6 bases and J 3 bases, leaving 15 bases between the germline ends. The CDR3 bases are TGTGCCAGCAGGGACCGGGACTTAACCAATCAGCCCCAGCATTTT. It encodes CASRDRDLTNQPQHF. The full variable domain, in which reference TRBV7-9 and TRBJ1-5 provide the parts outside the CDR3, is DTGVSQNPRHKITKRGQNVTFRCDPISEHNRLYWYRQTLGQGPEFLTYFQNEAQLEKSRLLSDRFSAERPKGSFSTLEIQRTEQGDSAMYLCASRDRDLTNQPQHFGDGTRLSIL.

This chain joins TRBV18 and TRBJ2-3, with 7 bases matching TRBD2. CDR1 and CDR2 from the germline V gene are KGHSH and LQKENI. The ends lost 3 bases at V and 1 base at J; junction bases unmatched: 1. The CDR3 has 14 amino acids. CDR3: CASSPREGTDTQYF. CDR3 sequence (DNA): TGTGCCAGCTCACCCCGGGAGGGCACAGATACGCAGTATTTT.